Listed below are T cell receptor beta chains from one sample, sequenced in a study of OX40 agonist ivuxolimab in advanced cancers. The data were produced by immunoSEQ multiplex PCR, yet TCRdb's version contains in-frame clones alone and is incomplete. The sample holds about 81,000 clones, approximately 85% seen once. The sequences come from CD4+ or CD8+ T cells sorted from blood, collected in a trial of the OX40 agonist ivuxolimab. Receptor source: an adult with an advanced solid tumor such as melanoma, head and neck, liver or kidney cancer. CDR3s include the opening cysteine and the closing phenylalanine or tryptophan. Each record gives: clone size, D gene, V gene, J gene, CDR3 protein, CDR3 DNA. A D gene is named only where the DNA matches it firmly. A clone size is listed for some rows: how often the clone was seen (once, few, many), or a class if it is expanded.

once	.	TRBV7-8	TRBJ2-5	CASSYPLGTTQETQYF	TGTGCCAGCAGCTACCCTCTCGGGACAACTCAAGAGACCCAGTACTTC
.	TRBD1	TRBV4-3	TRBJ1-6	CASKATGTGLNSPLHF	TGCGCCAGCAAGGCTACCGGGACAGGGCTCAATTCACCCCTCCACTTT
.	TRBD1	TRBV10-3	TRBJ1-2	CAMGKQGAGYTF	TGTGCCATGGGGAAACAGGGGGCTGGCTACACCTTC
.	.	TRBV5-1	TRBJ1-6	CASSFNPTTSPLHF	TGCGCCAGCAGCTTCAACCCAACTACCTCACCCCTCCACTTT
.	TRBD1	TRBV7-9	TRBJ1-2	CASSPTGDYGYTF	TGTGCCAGCAGCCCTACAGGGGACTATGGCTACACCTTC
.	.	TRBV7-9	TRBJ2-2	CASSLLAANTGELFF	TGTGCCAGCAGCTTATTAGCGGCAAACACCGGGGAGCTGTTTTTT
.	TRBD1	TRBV19	TRBJ1-5	CASNKGTGGNQPQHF	TGTGCCAGCAACAAAGGGACAGGGGGCAATCAGCCCCAGCATTTT
.	.	TRBV19	TRBJ1-5	CASSIGGSHSNQPQHF	TGTGCCAGTAGTATTGGGGGCTCCCATAGCAATCAGCCCCAGCATTTT
.	.	TRBV30	TRBJ2-7	CAWKGPGSYEQYF	TGTGCCTGGAAGGGACCGGGGTCCTACGAGCAGTACTTC
once	TRBD1	TRBV28	TRBJ1-2	CASSLTHGTAYGYTF	TGTGCCAGCAGTTTGACACATGGGACAGCCTATGGCTACACCTTC
.	.	TRBV6-5	TRBJ2-5	CASSYGGTQYF	TGTGCCAGCAGTTACGGGGGGACCCAGTACTTC
once	.	TRBV5-1	TRBJ1-6	CASSLVQENSPLHF	TGCGCCAGCAGCTTGGTTCAGGAAAATTCACCCCTCCACTTT
.	TRBD1	TRBV28	TRBJ1-1	CASSPASDRVDTEAFF	TGTGCCAGCAGTCCTGCTTCGGACAGGGTGGACACTGAAGCTTTCTTT
.	.	TRBV27	TRBJ2-1	CASSFGGLLYNEQFF	TGTGCCAGCAGTTTCGGGGGACTCCTCTACAATGAGCAGTTCTTC
.	TRBD2	TRBV18	TRBJ2-1	CASSRSGDGYNEQFF	TGTGCCAGCTCACGTAGCGGGGATGGCTACAATGAGCAGTTCTTC
.	TRBD1	TRBV5-6	TRBJ1-4	CASSPDRGQRAGEKLFF	TGTGCCAGCAGCCCGGACAGGGGGCAGAGAGCGGGTGAAAAACTGTTTTTT
.	TRBD2	TRBV2	TRBJ2-2	CATLGGEYTGELFF	TGTGCCACCTTGGGGGGGGAATACACCGGGGAGCTGTTTTTT
.	.	TRBV19	TRBJ1-2	CASNSLPLSGYTF	TGTGCCAGTAACTCGCTCCCACTAAGCGGCTACACCTTC
.	TRBD2	TRBV5-1	TRBJ2-5	CASSWLAGQETQYF	TGCGCCAGCAGCTGGCTAGCGGGGCAAGAGACCCAGTACTTC